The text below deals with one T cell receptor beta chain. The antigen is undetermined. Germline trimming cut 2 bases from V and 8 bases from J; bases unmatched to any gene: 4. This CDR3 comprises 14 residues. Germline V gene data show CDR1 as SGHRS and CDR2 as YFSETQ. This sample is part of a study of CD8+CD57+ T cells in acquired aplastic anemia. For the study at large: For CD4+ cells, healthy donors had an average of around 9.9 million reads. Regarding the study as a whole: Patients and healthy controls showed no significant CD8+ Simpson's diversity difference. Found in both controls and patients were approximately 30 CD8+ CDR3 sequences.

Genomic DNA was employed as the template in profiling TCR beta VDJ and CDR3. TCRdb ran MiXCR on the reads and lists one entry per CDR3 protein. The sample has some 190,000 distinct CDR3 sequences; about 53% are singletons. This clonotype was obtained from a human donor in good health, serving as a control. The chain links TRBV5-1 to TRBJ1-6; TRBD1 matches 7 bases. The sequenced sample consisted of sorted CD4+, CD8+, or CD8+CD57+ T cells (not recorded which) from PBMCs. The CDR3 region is CASSLDRVDSPLHF. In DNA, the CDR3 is TGCGCCAGCAGCTTAGACAGGGTCGATTCACCCCTCCACTTT.